The clone carrying this T cell receptor beta chain was seen more than once but under ten times. The antigen remains unidentified. The data belong to a study of T-cell reconstitution after alpha-beta-depleted transplantation in children. Researchers prepared the TCRbeta library using unique molecular identifiers, the study reports. TCRdb analysed the PCR reads with MiXCR anew, one entry per CDR3 protein. The sample has roughly 420,000 distinct CDR3 sequences, 15% to 20% seen once. General study results and limits: In patients about two months after transplant, alpha-beta T cells reportedly arose from several hundred expanded graft clones. At day 60, the high TCRbeta diversity found in some patients originated from recipient T cells and thymic progenitors that had survived.

The germline V gene encodes CDR1 SGHAT and CDR2 FQNNGV. Trimming took 1 base from V and 4 from J, leaving 10 bases between them. The CDR3 totals 14 residues. The receptor was isolated from a boy in the first two years of life who had a stem cell transplant for Wiskott-Aldrich syndrome, so the T cells may come from the graft donor. The specimen was PBMCs, mostly from graft donor cells, collected 360 days after TCRalphabeta/CD19-depleted stem cell transplant. The V and J genes are TRBV11-2 and TRBJ1-1; D ambiguous. The CDR3 protein is CASSLAGPSTEAFF. CDR3 nucleotides: TGTGCCAGCAGCTTAGCGGGCCCGAGCACTGAAGCTTTCTTT. Full variable domain (missing parts from reference TRBV11-2 and TRBJ1-1): EAGVAQSPRYKIIEKRQSVAFWCNPISGHATLYWYQQILGQGPKLLIQFQNNGVVDDSQLPKDRFSAERLKGVDSTLKIQPAKLEDSAVYLCASSLAGPSTEAFFGQGTRLTVV.